The source of this TCR beta chain is a study of cytomegalovirus exposure and HLA in healthy donors. Whole-study findings and limits: Immune exposure information comprised only CMV serostatus.

PCR was performed using 60 Vbeta and 13 Jbeta primers. Some clones are missing from TCRdb's copy, which holds only in-frame ones; the method was immunoSEQ multiplex PCR. Among 220,000 or so clones listed, approximately 80% were seen once. The germline V gene encodes CDR1 SEHNR and CDR2 FQNEAQ (reference sequence). This CDR3 has 18 amino acids. A word on this clone: The target antigen is unknown. An end of the junction differs from the germline gene, which may be a read error.

Nominal health characterized the donors when sampled, though unrecorded immune exposures were likely. The material sequenced was PBMCs. This TCR was sampled from a male donor in good health and CMV-seronegative. The chain joins TRBV7-9 to TRBJ2-2; 7 bases match TRBD2. The chain's CDR3 is CSSSLQAGNSVGTGELFF. The CDR3 DNA reads TGTTCCAGCAGCTTACAAGCGGGAAATTCGGTAGGGACCGGGGAGCTGTTTTTT.